The 25 T cell receptor beta chains in this list originate from one sample, sequenced in a study of blood T cell repertoires in COVID-19. Clones were sequenced by immunoSEQ multiplex PCR, and TCRdb holds only the in-frame ones, with some missing. The table shows tens of thousands of clones, with about 82% occurring only once. The sequencing input was peripheral blood. Receptor source: a man between 65 and 85 years old with acute or convalescent COVID-19.

The rearrangement links TRBV11-2 to TRBJ2-7; 7 bases line up with TRBD2. This CDR3 has 17 amino acids. J gave up 2 bases and V 1 base, and 11 bases lay outside the gene matches. Germline V CDR1 and CDR2: SGHAT, FQNNGV. The CDR3 spells CASSLGSGLAGTYEQYF. As DNA, the CDR3 is TGTGCCAGCAGCTTAGGTAGCGGGCTCGCAGGGACCTACGAGCAGTACTTC.

The chain is built from TRBV2 and TRBJ2-2; D not certain. The germline V gene encodes CDR1 SNHLY and CDR2 FYNNEI. Trimming stripped 6 bases from V and 4 bases from J, with 12 bases between. The CDR3 has 14 residues. The CDR3 protein is CASSSDQATGELFF. The DNA of the CDR3 is TGTGCCAGCAGCTCGGATCAGGCCACCGGGGAGCTGTTTTTT.

The genes are TRBV5-1 and TRBJ2-2, with 8 bases identical to TRBD1. CDR3 length equals 15 residues. The germline gives CDR1 SGHRS, CDR2 YFSETQ. V lost 0 bases and J lost 4; bases outside the gene matches: 2. This CDR3 is CASSLGDRRTGELFF. DNA for the CDR3: TGCGCCAGCAGCTTGGGGGACAGGCGCACCGGGGAGCTGTTTTTT.

The chain combines TRBV11-2 with TRBJ1-4; 9 nucleotides align to TRBD1. After removal of 6 bases from V and 6 bases from J, the junction contained 14 bases not matched to a gene. Germline V gene lookup returns CDR1 SGHAT and CDR2 FQNNGV. The CDR3 has 17 amino acids. The CDR3 DNA follows: TGTGCCAGCAGTTTGGGGGACAGGGAATTTTGGTATGAAAAACTGTTTTTT. Amino acids: CASSLGDREFWYEKLFF.

This chain links TRBV4-1 with TRBJ1-1; D unresolved. Germline V gives CDR1 MGHRA, CDR2 YSYEKL. Trimming cost V 2 bases and J 1 base, with 11 bases left between them. The CDR3 is 15 amino acids. CDR3 sequence: CASSQFESANTEAFF. CDR3 bases: TGCGCCAGCAGCCAATTTGAGAGCGCGAACACTGAAGCTTTCTTT.

The chain couples TRBV9 to TRBJ1-4; 8 bases align to TRBD1. CDR3 length equals 15 residues. Per the germline V gene, CDR1 is SGDLS and CDR2 is YYNGEE. V shed 0 bases, J shed 7 bases, and the junction held 5 bases outside the gene matches. CDR3 coding DNA: TGTGCCAGCAGCGTAGGTAGGACAGGGCTTGAAAAACTGTTTTTT. Its translation is CASSVGRTGLEKLFF.

The V gene is TRBV4-2, the J gene TRBJ1-2; weak D call: TRBD1 (5 bases). CDR3 length equals 15 residues. The germline V and J ends were trimmed by 1 base and 0 bases, with 9 bases remaining between them. From germline, CDR1 is LGHNA and CDR2 YNFKEQ. CDR3 coding DNA: TGTGCCAGCAGCCAAGGACAGAACTCTAACTATGGCTACACCTTC. Translation: CASSQGQNSNYGYTF.

This clone was detected only once. The gene calls are TRBV24-1 and TRBJ2-5; 7 bases are a match to TRBD1. The CDR3 length is 17 residues. Trimming removed 4 bases from V and 1 base from J; junction bases left unmatched: 11. CDR1 and CDR2 (germline): KGHDR, SFDVKD. In DNA form, the CDR3 reads TGTGCCACCAGTGACTCGAAGGGGACAGATCGCCAAGAGACCCAGTACTTC. Its translation: CATSDSKGTDRQETQYF.

V usage is TRBV7-2 and J usage is TRBJ2-1; D gene ambiguous. The CDR3 has 16 amino acids. In germline, CDR1 is SGHTA, CDR2 FQGNSA. Trimming shortened V by 2 bases and J by 8 bases, and 19 bases separated the two germline ends. CDR3 bases: TGTGCCAGCAGCTTAAGCTCTAGTTCGGCCTGGGATGAGCAGTTCTTC. This encodes CASSLSSSSAWDEQFF.

The V gene is TRBV4-2, the J gene TRBJ1-2, with D possibly being TRBD1 (6 bases). There are 16 residues in the CDR3. Trimming pared 1 base from V and 2 bases from J, leaving 14 bases between. Germline values: CDR1 LGHNA, CDR2 YNFKEQ. CDR3: CASSQGIAQGNYGYTF. Written as DNA, the CDR3 is TGTGCCAGCAGCCAAGGGATCGCCCAGGGGAACTATGGCTACACCTTC.

The rearrangement joins TRBV18 to TRBJ1-2; 7 positions match TRBD1. The CDR3 spans 14 residues. V was clipped by 6 bases and J by 8 bases; unmatched bases: 12. Germline loops: CDR1 KGHSH, CDR2 LQKENI. This chain's CDR3 is CASSVNRDSWGYTF. CDR3 sequence (DNA): TGTGCCAGCTCTGTCAATCGGGACAGTTGGGGCTACACCTTC.

The table lists this clone with a few counts. The chain couples TRBV9 to TRBJ1-1, with 8 bases that match TRBD1. Trimming removed 4 bases from V and 1 base from J; junction bases left unmatched: 9. Looked up from germline, CDR1 is SGDLS and CDR2 is YYNGEE. The CDR3 totals 16 residues. The CDR3 reads CASSPRRQGKNTEAFF. The CDR3 nucleotides are TGTGCCAGCAGCCCCCGCCGACAGGGGAAGAACACTGAAGCTTTCTTT.

This clone was observed a single time. The chain carries TRBV3-1 (or the pseudogene TRBV3-2) and TRBJ1-4; no reliable D call. The CDR3 covers 14 residues. V was trimmed by 6 bases and J by 2 bases, leaving 10 bases between them. The germline V gene has CDR1 LGHDT and CDR2 YNNKEL (reference sequence). The CDR3 spells CASSLSSTNEKLFF. CDR3 DNA sequence: TGTGCCAGCAGTTTGAGCTCGACTAATGAAAAACTGTTTTTT.

This sequence joins TRBV6-5 and TRBJ2-5; 8 nucleotides match TRBD2. CDR3 size: 14 residues. V was clipped by 7 bases and J by 1 base; unmatched bases: 5. Germline CDR1 MNHEY, CDR2 SVGAGI. The DNA for the CDR3 is TGTGCCAGCACCTACGCGGGGGGCCAAGAGACCCAGTACTTC. Its translation is CASTYAGGQETQYF.

This clone was seen a handful of times. This chain connects TRBV12-3 or TRBV12-4 to TRBJ1-6; 8 bases line up with TRBD1. The CDR3 spans 12 residues. J was trimmed by 14 bases and V by 8 bases; bases with no gene match: 8. Here the CDR3 reads CASGGQGLALHF. CDR3 sequence (DNA): TGTGCCAGCGGCGGACAGGGTCTTGCCCTCCACTTT.

The chain uses TRBV6-5 and TRBJ1-5; TRBD1 matches at 9 bases. Trimming took 6 bases from V and 4 from J; bases not matched to a gene: 7. CDR3 size: 15 residues. The V gene's germline CDR1 is MNHEY and CDR2 SVGAGI. The DNA of the CDR3 is TGTGCCAGCAGCCCGGGACAGGGTGGGAATCAGCCCCAGCATTTT. Its protein is CASSPGQGGNQPQHF.

This chain links TRBV29-1 with TRBJ1-5; the D is unclear. This CDR3 comprises 12 residues. CDR1 is SQVTM and CDR2 is ANQGSEA in the germline V gene. V was cut by 4 bases and J by 5 bases, with 9 bases left in between. The CDR3 bases are TGCAGCGTTGCGAATGAGGATCAGCCCCAGCATTTT. Translation gives CSVANEDQPQHF.

This chain joins TRBV4-1 and TRBJ2-3, with TRBD2 identical over 14 bases. The CDR3 is 18 amino acids. The J segment lost 5 bases and the V segment lost 1 base, leaving 8 bases of the junction unmatched. From germline, CDR1 is MGHRA and CDR2 YSYEKL. Here the CDR3 DNA reads TGCGCCAGCAGCCAAGGGAGACTAGCGGGGGGGAGGGGAGATACGCAGTATTTT. It codes for CASSQGRLAGGRGDTQYF.

This clone was recorded once. The chain has TRBV5-1 and TRBJ1-1, with D uncertain. The CDR3 runs 16 residues. Trimming stripped 0 bases from V and 0 bases from J, with 12 bases between. The germline gives CDR1 SGHRS, CDR2 YFSETQ. The CDR3 protein is CASSLARGNMNTEAFF. In DNA, the CDR3 is TGCGCCAGCAGCTTGGCCCGTGGCAACATGAACACTGAAGCTTTCTTT.

The rearrangement links TRBV29-1 to TRBJ1-2, with D maybe TRBD1 (5 bases). This CDR3 spans 13 amino acids. V lost 4 bases to trimming and J lost 0 bases, with 9 bases between them. The germline V gene encodes CDR1 SQVTM and CDR2 ANQGSEA. The CDR3 sequence: CSVGQTSNYGYTF. The CDR3 DNA is TGCAGCGTTGGACAGACCTCTAACTATGGCTACACCTTC.

This clone was counted once. V usage is TRBV6-2 or TRBV6-3 and J usage is TRBJ1-4; D call uncertain. Germline V lookup: CDR1 MNHEY, CDR2 SVGEGT. The CDR3 runs 14 residues. Trimming pared 6 bases from V and 7 bases from J, leaving 15 bases between. This CDR3 reads CASSDGGSREKLFF. Here the CDR3 DNA reads TGTGCCAGCAGCGACGGAGGGTCTCGTGAAAAACTGTTTTTT.

This chain uses TRBV16 with TRBJ1-6; D is uncertain. Germline V gene data show CDR1 as KGHSY and CDR2 as FQNENV. This CDR3 comprises 12 residues. Trimming stripped 3 bases from V and 7 bases from J, with 4 bases between. The CDR3 loop is CASSHLNSPLHF. The CDR3 region has the DNA TGTGCCAGCAGCCACTTGAATTCACCCCTCCACTTT.

The chain employs TRBV4-1 and TRBJ2-3; TRBD1 matches 7 bases. Unmatched junction bases numbered 11, after V lost 3 bases and J lost 5 bases. The V gene's germline CDR1 is MGHRA and CDR2 YSYEKL. The CDR3 has 16 amino acids. CDR3 loop: CASSHYTQGSGDTQYF. Here the CDR3 DNA reads TGCGCCAGCAGCCATTATACACAGGGGTCGGGAGATACGCAGTATTTT.

The rearrangement links TRBV7-9 to TRBJ2-1; the D gene is possibly TRBD1 (5 bases). This CDR3 region has 15 residues. The V end lost 6 bases, the J end lost 0 bases, and 12 bases lay between the germline ends. The germline V gene encodes CDR1 SEHNR and CDR2 FQNEAQ (reference sequence). In DNA, the CDR3 is TGTGCCAGCAGACCTACAGGAAGCTCCTACAATGAGCAGTTCTTC. Translating gives CASRPTGSSYNEQFF.

The V call is TRBV7-9, the J call TRBJ1-2; TRBD1 aligns across 12 bases. Germline lookup yields CDR1 SEHNR and CDR2 FQNEAQ (reference sequence). This CDR3 has 17 residues. V was pared by 2 bases and J by 4 bases, with 8 bases of the junction left unmatched. CDR3 coding DNA: TGTGCCAGCAGCTTAAAAGGGACAGGGGGCCTTGTCTATGGCTACACCTTC. It encodes CASSLKGTGGLVYGYTF. Full variable domain (remainder filled in from reference TRBV7-9 and TRBJ1-2): DTGVSQNPRHKITKRGQNVTFRCDPISEHNRLYWYRQTLGQGPEFLTYFQNEAQLEKSRLLSDRFSAERPKGSFSTLEIQRTEQGDSAMYLCASSLKGTGGLVYGYTFGSGTRLTVV.